This T cell receptor (beta chain) comes out of a study of response to subunit inactivated influenza vaccine. Whole-study results and caveats: Each seasonal influenza vaccination recruits few new T cells, the authors suggested.

As regards this clonotype: Its antigen is currently unknown.

One entry per CDR3 protein, called by TCRdb with MiXCR from the RT-PCR reads. This sample has more than 550,000 distinct CDR3 sequences, with 12% found just once. V was shortened by 2 bases and J by 4 bases, with 14 bases between the two germline ends. This CDR3 is 15 amino acids long. CDR1 and CDR2 from the germline V gene are MNHEY and SVGEGT. The sequence came from a middle-aged man who received an inactivated influenza vaccine. The sequencing here drew on PBMCs from blood, taken on the day of vaccination. This sequence joins TRBV6-2 or TRBV6-3 and TRBJ2-5; weak D call: TRBD2 (7 bases). CDR3 coding DNA: TGTGCCAGCAGTTACCTGGCGGGGGCCAGAGAGACCCAGTACTTC. It encodes CASSYLAGARETQYF.